Listed below are T cell receptor beta chains from one sample, sequenced in a study of blood T cell repertoires in COVID-19. Method: immunoSEQ multiplex PCR; TCRdb's copy keeps in-frame clones and lacks some. The sample records 200,000 or so clones, around 82% being singletons. The sequenced sample consisted of PBMCs or T cells enriched from blood (not recorded which). These receptors all come from a middle-aged man who had recovered from COVID-19. CDR3s include the opening cysteine and the closing phenylalanine or tryptophan. The D gene is left open where the match is weak. Size values are once, few and many counts, or a class for expanded clones, and some rows have none.

-,TRBV5-1,TRBJ1-2,-,TGCGCCAGCAGCTCGGGACATGACTATGGCTACACCTTC,CASSSGHDYGYTF
-,TRBV5-4,TRBJ1-2,-,TGTGCCAGCAGCTTGGAAGGGCTCGGGGGTGGCTACACCTTC,CASSLEGLGGGYTF
-,TRBV19,TRBJ1-1,few,TGTGCCAGTAGTTGGTATCCAGGGGAGGGGACTGAAGCTTTCTTT,CASSWYPGEGTEAFF
TRBD2,TRBV27,TRBJ2-1,-,TGTGCCAGCAGTTTATTGGGGCTAGCGGGGGGGCCCACCTACAATGAGCAGTTCTTC,CASSLLGLAGGPTYNEQFF
-,TRBV5-1,TRBJ1-1,few,TGCGCCAGCAGCTTGTCTGGGGCTTCGAACACTGAAGCTTTCTTT,CASSLSGASNTEAFF
TRBD1,TRBV4-1,TRBJ2-2,few,TGCGCCAGCAGCCTAGCCGGGACAGGGACTCTTAACGGGGAGCTGTTTTTT,CASSLAGTGTLNGELFF
TRBD2,TRBV6-5,TRBJ2-1,-,TGTGCCAGCAGTTCGGGACTAGCGGGGGGGCCGCAGTTCTTC,CASSSGLAGGPQFF
-,TRBV4-3,TRBJ2-2,-,TGCGCCAGCAGCTCGACAGGCGGGGAGCTGTTTTTT,CASSSTGGELFF
-,TRBV11-2,TRBJ1-2,-,TGTGCCAGCAGCCGCACAAGCTATGGCTACACCTTC,CASSRTSYGYTF
-,TRBV9,TRBJ2-5,-,TGTGCCAGCAGCGCTGGGGCTCGTGACGAGACCCAGTACTTC,CASSAGARDETQYF
TRBD1,TRBV7-8,TRBJ1-5,many,TGTGCCAGCAGACTAGGGACAGAAAATCAGCCCCAGCATTTT,CASRLGTENQPQHF
TRBD2,TRBV4-1,TRBJ2-7,-,TGCGCCAGCAGCTCGGCGGGGGGGATCTACGAGCAGTACTTC,CASSSAGGIYEQYF
-,TRBV5-1,TRBJ1-1,few,TGCGCCAGCAGCTTGGCCCCTCCGAACACTGAAGCTTTCTTT,CASSLAPPNTEAFF
TRBD2,TRBV6-4,TRBJ2-1,-,TGTGCCAGCAGTGAGGACGCGGGGGGCGGGAATGAGCAGTTCTTC,CASSEDAGGGNEQFF
-,TRBV3-1/TRBV3-2,TRBJ1-6,-,TGTGCCAGCAGCCAGGGGCAGGCGATAAATTCACCCCTCCACTTT,CASSQGQAINSPLHF